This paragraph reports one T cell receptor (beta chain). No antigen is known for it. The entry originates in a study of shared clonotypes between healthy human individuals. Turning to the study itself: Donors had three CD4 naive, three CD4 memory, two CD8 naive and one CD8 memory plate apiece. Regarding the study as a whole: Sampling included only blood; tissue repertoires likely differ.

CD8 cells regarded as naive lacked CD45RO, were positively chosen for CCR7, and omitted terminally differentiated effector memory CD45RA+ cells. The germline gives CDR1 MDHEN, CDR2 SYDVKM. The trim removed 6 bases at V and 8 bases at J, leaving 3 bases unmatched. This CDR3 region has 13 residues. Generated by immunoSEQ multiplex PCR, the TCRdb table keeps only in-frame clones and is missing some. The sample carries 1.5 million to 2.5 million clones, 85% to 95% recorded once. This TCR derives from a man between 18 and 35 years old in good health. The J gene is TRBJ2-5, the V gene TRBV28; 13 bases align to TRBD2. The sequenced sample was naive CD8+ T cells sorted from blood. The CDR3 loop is CASRTGLAGTQYF. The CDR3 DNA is TGTGCCAGCAGGACGGGACTAGCGGGAACCCAGTACTTC. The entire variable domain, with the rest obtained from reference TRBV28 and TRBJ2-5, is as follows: DVKVTQSSRYLVKRTGEKVFLECVQDMDHENMFWYRQDPGLGLRLIYFSYDVKMKEKGDIPEGYSVSREKKERFSLILESASTNQTSMYLCASRTGLAGTQYFGPGTRLLVL.